In its sample, the clone carrying this T cell receptor (beta chain) was seen many times. The antigen remains unidentified. Germline loops: CDR1 LGHDT, CDR2 YNNKEL (reference sequence). The V segment lost 3 bases and the J segment 3 bases; nucleotides outside the gene matches: 13. This CDR3 has 20 residues. This specimen belongs to a study of regulatory T cells in long-lasting Graves disease. Overall study findings and caveats: Between persistent patients, about 2,800 public clonotypes were shared, exceeding the 966 shared between new patients. Analyses excluded thyroid tissue, covering peripheral blood alone.

Sample time point: newly diagnosed GD, antithyroid drugs for less than 3 months. Generation of the TCR library employed RNA extracted from PBMCs. Graves' disease diagnosis relied on American Thyroid Association guidelines. Staff drew around 10 milliliters of peripheral blood into EDTA tubes. CDR3-region Arm-PCR and iRepertoire HTBI primers produced the TCR beta libraries. TCRdb reanalysed the multiplex PCR reads using MiXCR and keeps one entry per CDR3 protein. Among 200,000 to 250,000 distinct CDR3 sequences listed, just over 20% were seen once. This receptor was taken from a female donor with Graves disease. The V call is TRBV3-1, the J call TRBJ2-3; 15 bases align to TRBD2. Sequenced here: peripheral blood mononuclear cells (PBMCs), sampled at new diagnosis, from a patient treated with antithyroid drugs. The chain's CDR3 is CASSQPGLAGGRLVTDTQYF. DNA for the CDR3: TGTGCCAGCAGCCAGCCGGGACTAGCGGGAGGCCGTCTGGTTACAGATACGCAGTATTTT.